This is a list of T cell receptor beta chains from one sample in a study of technical replicates of blood from a handful of donors. The assay was immunoSEQ multiplex PCR, and TCRdb's table has in-frame clones only and misses some. Of roughly 76,000 clones listed, approximately 94% are singletons. Sequencing was carried out using T cells isolated from PBMCs. These receptors originate from a human donor in good health. The CDR3 runs from the conserved cysteine through the conserved F or W. Fields, in order: CDR3 DNA, CDR3 protein, V gene, J gene, D gene, clone size. A D gene is named only where the DNA matches it firmly. Clone size is shown for a subset of rows, as once, few, many or a class of expanded clone.

cdr3_nt: TGTGCCAGCAGCTTCACTGGGGCCAACGTCCTGACTTTC
cdr3_aa: CASSFTGANVLTF
v_call: TRBV5-4
j_call: TRBJ2-6
d_call: -
clone_size: -

cdr3_nt: TGTGCCAGCAGCCTAGACGGATATAACTATGGCTACACCTTC
cdr3_aa: CASSLDGYNYGYTF
v_call: TRBV5-5
j_call: TRBJ1-2
d_call: -
clone_size: -

cdr3_nt: TGTGCCAGCAGCTGGGGGAGATGGGACAGGGTTGGCAATGAGCAGTTCTTC
cdr3_aa: CASSWGRWDRVGNEQFF
v_call: TRBV11-2
j_call: TRBJ2-1
d_call: TRBD1
clone_size: -

cdr3_nt: TGTGCCAGCAGCGCTTGGGGGGGCTATGGCTACACCTTC
cdr3_aa: CASSAWGGYGYTF
v_call: TRBV7-3
j_call: TRBJ1-2
d_call: -
clone_size: -

cdr3_nt: TGTGCCATCAGTGAGCCGACGAGACTAGCGGGAGGACACAATGAGCAGTTCTTC
cdr3_aa: CAISEPTRLAGGHNEQFF
v_call: TRBV10-3
j_call: TRBJ2-1
d_call: TRBD2
clone_size: -

cdr3_nt: TGCGCCAGCAGCCAAGGACTAGCGGGAGGGCCAGTCACCGGGGAGCTGTTTTTT
cdr3_aa: CASSQGLAGGPVTGELFF
v_call: TRBV4-1
j_call: TRBJ2-2
d_call: TRBD2
clone_size: -

cdr3_nt: TGTGCCAGCATCGGAGACACCGGGGAGCTGTTTTTT
cdr3_aa: CASIGDTGELFF
v_call: TRBV25-1
j_call: TRBJ2-2
d_call: -
clone_size: -

cdr3_nt: TGCAGCGTCCAATTAAACAGGGGGCTTCCCACCTACGAGCAGTACTTC
cdr3_aa: CSVQLNRGLPTYEQYF
v_call: TRBV29-1
j_call: TRBJ2-7
d_call: TRBD1
clone_size: -

cdr3_nt: TGCGCCAGCAGCTTGGGGGGGGACAGATTCGGAAACACCATATATTTT
cdr3_aa: CASSLGGDRFGNTIYF
v_call: TRBV5-1
j_call: TRBJ1-3
d_call: TRBD1
clone_size: -

cdr3_nt: TGTGCCAGCAGTGAAACAGGGTACCCAGCCAAAAACATTCAGTACTTC
cdr3_aa: CASSETGYPAKNIQYF
v_call: TRBV6-1
j_call: TRBJ2-4
d_call: -
clone_size: -

cdr3_nt: TGTGCCAGCAGCCAACTTGGTATGAGGGCTGAAGCTTTCTTT
cdr3_aa: CASSQLGMRAEAFF
v_call: TRBV4-2
j_call: TRBJ1-1
d_call: -
clone_size: few

cdr3_nt: TGCAGCGTTGAGAGACAGGGGGCCCAGTCAGATACGCAGTATTTT
cdr3_aa: CSVERQGAQSDTQYF
v_call: TRBV29-1
j_call: TRBJ2-3
d_call: TRBD1
clone_size: once

cdr3_nt: TGTGCCAGCAGTTCCAGACTAGCGGGCACAGGCAGTGAGCAGTTCTTC
cdr3_aa: CASSSRLAGTGSEQFF
v_call: TRBV27
j_call: TRBJ2-1
d_call: TRBD2
clone_size: -

cdr3_nt: TGTGCCGGAGCCCGGCGGGGCTCCTACAATGAGCAGTTCTTC
cdr3_aa: CAGARRGSYNEQFF
v_call: TRBV11-2
j_call: TRBJ2-1
d_call: -
clone_size: -

cdr3_nt: TGTGCCAGCAGTTTATACTCCGGGGAGAGCTATGGCTACACCTTC
cdr3_aa: CASSLYSGESYGYTF
v_call: TRBV27
j_call: TRBJ1-2
d_call: -
clone_size: -

cdr3_nt: TGCAGCGTACAGACAGCTATGAACACTGAAGCTTTCTTT
cdr3_aa: CSVQTAMNTEAFF
v_call: TRBV29-1
j_call: TRBJ1-1
d_call: -
clone_size: -

cdr3_nt: TGCGCCAGCAGCCGCGTCGGACTAGCGGGGGCAGAAGAGACCCAGTACTTC
cdr3_aa: CASSRVGLAGAEETQYF
v_call: TRBV5-1
j_call: TRBJ2-5
d_call: TRBD2
clone_size: -

cdr3_nt: TGCGCCAGCAGTTCCGGGACACAAGGGTCCTGGTACGAGCAGTACTTC
cdr3_aa: CASSSGTQGSWYEQYF
v_call: TRBV10-1
j_call: TRBJ2-7
d_call: -
clone_size: -

cdr3_nt: TGTGCCAGCAGTAGGACAGGGTTCTTTGGCTACACCTTC
cdr3_aa: CASSRTGFFGYTF
v_call: TRBV28
j_call: TRBJ1-2
d_call: TRBD1
clone_size: -

cdr3_nt: TGTGCCAGCAGCCAAGGAACAGGGGCTAGGTCTGGAAACACCATATATTTT
cdr3_aa: CASSQGTGARSGNTIYF
v_call: TRBV4-2
j_call: TRBJ1-3
d_call: TRBD1
clone_size: -

cdr3_nt: TGTGCCAGGATGAGACAGGGTACCGATACGCAGTATTTT
cdr3_aa: CARMRQGTDTQYF
v_call: TRBV2
j_call: TRBJ2-3
d_call: TRBD1
clone_size: -

cdr3_nt: TGCGCCAGCAGCCTTACCGGGACAGGGGAATACGAGCAGTACTTC
cdr3_aa: CASSLTGTGEYEQYF
v_call: TRBV4-1
j_call: TRBJ2-7
d_call: TRBD1
clone_size: once

cdr3_nt: TGCGCCAGCAATTTTGGCCTCCGACAGCTTGAAAACACCATATATTTT
cdr3_aa: CASNFGLRQLENTIYF
v_call: TRBV4-1
j_call: TRBJ1-3
d_call: -
clone_size: -

cdr3_nt: TGTGCCAGCAGCCACCGGGACAGAAACCCCTACAATGAGCAGTTCTTC
cdr3_aa: CASSHRDRNPYNEQFF
v_call: TRBV7-9
j_call: TRBJ2-1
d_call: TRBD1
clone_size: -

cdr3_nt: TGTGCCAGCCAGCCCGGGAGCCCCTACAATGAGCAGTTCTTC
cdr3_aa: CASQPGSPYNEQFF
v_call: TRBV27
j_call: TRBJ2-1
d_call: -
clone_size: -

cdr3_nt: TGTGCCAGCAGCGCGTATTCGAGCGGGAGGGCCTACGAGCAGTACTTC
cdr3_aa: CASSAYSSGRAYEQYF
v_call: TRBV27
j_call: TRBJ2-7
d_call: TRBD2
clone_size: -

cdr3_nt: TGTGCCAGCAGAGTACAGGGCAATGAGCAGTTCTTC
cdr3_aa: CASRVQGNEQFF
v_call: TRBV5-8
j_call: TRBJ2-1
d_call: -
clone_size: -

cdr3_nt: TGTGCCAGCAGCGTAGCTGACAGGGCCGGTAGTGGCTACACCTTC
cdr3_aa: CASSVADRAGSGYTF
v_call: TRBV9
j_call: TRBJ1-2
d_call: TRBD1
clone_size: few

cdr3_nt: TGTGCCAGCAGCCATGCGGGACAGGGGGTAGGAAACATTCAGTACTTC
cdr3_aa: CASSHAGQGVGNIQYF
v_call: TRBV7-2
j_call: TRBJ2-4
d_call: TRBD1
clone_size: -

cdr3_nt: TGCGCCAGCACCCCCGGGACAGATCCTTACGAGCAGTACTTC
cdr3_aa: CASTPGTDPYEQYF
v_call: TRBV5-1
j_call: TRBJ2-7
d_call: TRBD1
clone_size: -

cdr3_nt: TGTGCCAGCAGCCCTGGGGGGGACGGCCACAATCAGCCCCAGCATTTT
cdr3_aa: CASSPGGDGHNQPQHF
v_call: TRBV11-3
j_call: TRBJ1-5
d_call: -
clone_size: -

cdr3_nt: TGTGCCAGCAGCTTGAGGGCGGGAGGAGAGACCCAGTACTTC
cdr3_aa: CASSLRAGGETQYF
v_call: TRBV5-4
j_call: TRBJ2-5
d_call: TRBD2
clone_size: -

cdr3_nt: TGTGCCAGCCAAACAGGGGATAACTTCAACAATGAGCAGTTCTTC
cdr3_aa: CASQTGDNFNNEQFF
v_call: TRBV2
j_call: TRBJ2-1
d_call: TRBD1
clone_size: -

cdr3_nt: TGCAGCGTTGAAGCTCGTATGCGGGGGACCCTTAGGTACGAGCAGTACTTC
cdr3_aa: CSVEARMRGTLRYEQYF
v_call: TRBV29-1
j_call: TRBJ2-7
d_call: TRBD2
clone_size: -

cdr3_nt: TGTGCCAGCAGTAATAGCGGGAGGACGCAGTATTTT
cdr3_aa: CASSNSGRTQYF
v_call: TRBV27
j_call: TRBJ2-3
d_call: TRBD2
clone_size: once

cdr3_nt: TGTGCCAGCAGTTTATGGCAGGGGGACACTGAAGCTTTCTTT
cdr3_aa: CASSLWQGDTEAFF
v_call: TRBV27
j_call: TRBJ1-1
d_call: TRBD1
clone_size: -

cdr3_nt: TGCAGCGCAGGGGGTAGCAATCAGCCCCAGCATTTT
cdr3_aa: CSAGGSNQPQHF
v_call: TRBV29-1
j_call: TRBJ1-5
d_call: TRBD1
clone_size: -

cdr3_nt: TGTGCCAGCAGTTTCGGGGCAGGGGCCAAGAACACTGAAGCTTTCTTT
cdr3_aa: CASSFGAGAKNTEAFF
v_call: TRBV28
j_call: TRBJ1-1
d_call: -
clone_size: -

cdr3_nt: TGTGCCAGCAGCTTAGATCTGGAGACCCAGTACTTC
cdr3_aa: CASSLDLETQYF
v_call: TRBV11-2
j_call: TRBJ2-5
d_call: -
clone_size: -

cdr3_nt: TGTGCCAGCAGCCCGGGGACAGGGGGCCACTACGAGCAGTACTTC
cdr3_aa: CASSPGTGGHYEQYF
v_call: TRBV7-7
j_call: TRBJ2-7
d_call: TRBD1
clone_size: -

cdr3_nt: TGCGCCAGCAGCCAAGTATCGGGGAACTATGGCTACACCTTC
cdr3_aa: CASSQVSGNYGYTF
v_call: TRBV4-1
j_call: TRBJ1-2
d_call: -
clone_size: -

cdr3_nt: TGCGCCAGCAGCTTGGTCTGGCTTTCACCCCTCCACTTT
cdr3_aa: CASSLVWLSPLHF
v_call: TRBV5-1
j_call: TRBJ1-6
d_call: -
clone_size: -

cdr3_nt: TGTGCCAGCAGTCTCGGGGGTATTAGGAACACTGAAGCTTTCTTT
cdr3_aa: CASSLGGIRNTEAFF
v_call: TRBV28
j_call: TRBJ1-1
d_call: -
clone_size: -

cdr3_nt: TGTGCCAGCAGCTTAACGGGACTCTACGAGCAGTACTTC
cdr3_aa: CASSLTGLYEQYF
v_call: TRBV7-9
j_call: TRBJ2-7
d_call: -
clone_size: -

cdr3_nt: TGTGCCAGCAGCTTGCCCTCAGCCGGGGAGCTGTTTTTT
cdr3_aa: CASSLPSAGELFF
v_call: TRBV5-5
j_call: TRBJ2-2
d_call: -
clone_size: -

cdr3_nt: TGTGCCAGCAGCCCCGTAGACAGGGCCGACTACGAGCAGTACTTC
cdr3_aa: CASSPVDRADYEQYF
v_call: TRBV7-9
j_call: TRBJ2-7
d_call: TRBD1
clone_size: -

cdr3_nt: TGCGCCAGCAGCCTCCGACAGGGGACCATGAACACTGAAGCTTTCTTT
cdr3_aa: CASSLRQGTMNTEAFF
v_call: TRBV4-1
j_call: TRBJ1-1
d_call: TRBD1
clone_size: -

cdr3_nt: TGTGCCAGCAGCGTAGCTACGGGGGTGGATAGCGATGAGCAGTTCTTC
cdr3_aa: CASSVATGVDSDEQFF
v_call: TRBV9
j_call: TRBJ2-1
d_call: -
clone_size: -

cdr3_nt: TGTGCCAGCAGACCCAGGGTAAACACCGGGGAGCTGTTTTTT
cdr3_aa: CASRPRVNTGELFF
v_call: TRBV14
j_call: TRBJ2-2
d_call: -
clone_size: -

cdr3_nt: TGTGCCAGCTCACCGGACAGGGGCGCGACTAATGAAAAACTGTTTTTT
cdr3_aa: CASSPDRGATNEKLFF
v_call: TRBV18
j_call: TRBJ1-4
d_call: TRBD1
clone_size: -

cdr3_nt: TGTGCCAGCTCACCTCTGGGGACAGGACGTACAACGGACCAAGAGACCCAGTACTTC
cdr3_aa: CASSPLGTGRTTDQETQYF
v_call: TRBV18
j_call: TRBJ2-5
d_call: TRBD1
clone_size: -

cdr3_nt: TGTGCCAGCAGCCGCCAGAGCGGGGGGCCCGGGGAGCTGTTTTTT
cdr3_aa: CASSRQSGGPGELFF
v_call: TRBV5-6
j_call: TRBJ2-2
d_call: TRBD2
clone_size: once